The entry below gives a single T cell receptor beta chain sequence along with its context. This specimen belongs to a study of blood T cell repertoires in COVID-19. As for the study in general: From T cells, B-cell-depleted T cells, or PBMCs came the material, which was cDNA or gDNA.

Using immunoSEQ multiplex PCR, the repertoire was profiled, and TCRdb retains in-frame clones only, with some absent. The sample gives about 240,000 clones, 75% to 85% of which show up once; 5.5% is in the top ten. The length of the CDR3 is 12 residues. V trimming: 8 bases; J trimming: 2 bases; junction bases outside the gene matches: 0. Germline-derived CDR1 and CDR2 are SNHLY and FYNNEI. The clonotype comes from a human donor in a cohort sampled during active COVID-19. The chain carries TRBV2 and TRBJ1-2, with TRBD1 matching 9 bases. The sample taken for sequencing was peripheral blood. The CDR3 loop reads CASGTGNYGYTF. The CDR3 DNA reads TGTGCCAGCGGGACAGGGAACTATGGCTACACCTTC.